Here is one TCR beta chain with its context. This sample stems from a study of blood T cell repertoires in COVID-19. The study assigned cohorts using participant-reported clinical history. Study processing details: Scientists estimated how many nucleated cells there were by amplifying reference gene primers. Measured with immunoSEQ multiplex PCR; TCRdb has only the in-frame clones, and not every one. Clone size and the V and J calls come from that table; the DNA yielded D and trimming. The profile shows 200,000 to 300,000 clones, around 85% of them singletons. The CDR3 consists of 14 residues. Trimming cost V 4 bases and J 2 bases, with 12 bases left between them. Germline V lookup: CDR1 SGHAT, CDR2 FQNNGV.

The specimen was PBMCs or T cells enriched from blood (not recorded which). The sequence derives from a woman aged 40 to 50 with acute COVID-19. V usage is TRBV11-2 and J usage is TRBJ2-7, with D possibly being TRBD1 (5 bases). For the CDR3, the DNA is TGTGCCAGCAGCTCCCGACAGCCACCCTACGAGCAGTACTTC. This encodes CASSSRQPPYEQYF.